This TCR beta chain was documented in a study of monozygotic twins with inflammatory bowel disease. General observations from the study: Added variability in patient repertoires may stem from differing immunosuppressive treatments.

The CDR3 spans 14 residues. Germline V lookup: CDR1 GTSNPN, CDR2 SVGIG (reference sequence). Researchers used approximately 3.5 ug of total RNA for each TCR library. Following a re-call of the 5' RACE reads, TCRdb has one entry per CDR3 protein and lacks DNA. Its table records fewer than 350,000 distinct CDR3 sequences. Points on this clonotype: The target antigen is unknown.

V usage is TRBV30 and J usage is TRBJ2-5; the D call of TRBD1 rests on TCRdb alone, since no DNA is present to check it. The receptor's source is a human donor with ulcerative colitis or Crohn's disease, or a healthy co-twin of an affected twin (not recorded which). Sequencing was performed on blood. CDR3: CAWKRPGTQETQYF.